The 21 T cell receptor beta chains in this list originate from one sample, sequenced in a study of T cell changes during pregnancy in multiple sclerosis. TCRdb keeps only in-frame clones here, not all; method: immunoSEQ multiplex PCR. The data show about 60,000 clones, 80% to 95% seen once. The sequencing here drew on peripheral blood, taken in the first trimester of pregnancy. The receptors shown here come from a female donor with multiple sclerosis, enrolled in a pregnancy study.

In DNA, the CDR3 is TGTGCCAGCAGCCCGGTGGGGGGCGAGCAGTACTTC. Translation gives CASSPVGGEQYF. The chain has TRBV27 and TRBJ2-7; tentatively, D is TRBD2 (6 bases). Germline V CDR1 and CDR2: MNHEY, SMNVEV (reference sequence). CDR3 length: 12 residues. The V end lost 6 bases, the J end lost 6 bases, and 12 bases lay between the germline ends.

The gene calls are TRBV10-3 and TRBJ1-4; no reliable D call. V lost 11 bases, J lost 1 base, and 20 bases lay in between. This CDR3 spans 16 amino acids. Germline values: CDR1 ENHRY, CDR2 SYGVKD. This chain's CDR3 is CASGERAPGTNEKLFF. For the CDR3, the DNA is TGTGCCTCTGGGGAGCGCGCTCCAGGAACTAATGAAAAACTGTTTTTT.

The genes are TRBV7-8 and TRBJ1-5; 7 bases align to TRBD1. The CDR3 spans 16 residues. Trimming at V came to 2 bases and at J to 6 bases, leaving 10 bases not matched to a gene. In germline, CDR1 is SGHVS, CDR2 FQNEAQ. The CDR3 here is CASSLLNRGSGQPQHF. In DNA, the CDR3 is TGTGCCAGCAGCTTACTTAACAGGGGTAGCGGTCAGCCCCAGCATTTT.

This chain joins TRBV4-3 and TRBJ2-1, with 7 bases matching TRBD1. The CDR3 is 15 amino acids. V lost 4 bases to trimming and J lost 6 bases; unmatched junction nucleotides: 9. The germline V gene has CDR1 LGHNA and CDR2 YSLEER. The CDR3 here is CASSPIIRDSNEQFF. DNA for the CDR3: TGCGCCAGCAGCCCGATTATTAGGGACAGCAATGAGCAGTTCTTC.

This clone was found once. Here the CDR3 DNA reads TGTGCCAGCAGTTTAATAGACAGATTTAATGAGCAGTTCTTC. Its protein product is CASSLIDRFNEQFF. The V gene is TRBV27, the J gene TRBJ2-1, with a tentative D call TRBD1 (5 bases). The CDR3 has 14 residues. Trimming cost V 2 bases and J 7 bases, with 12 bases left between them. Germline loops: CDR1 MNHEY, CDR2 SMNVEV (reference sequence).

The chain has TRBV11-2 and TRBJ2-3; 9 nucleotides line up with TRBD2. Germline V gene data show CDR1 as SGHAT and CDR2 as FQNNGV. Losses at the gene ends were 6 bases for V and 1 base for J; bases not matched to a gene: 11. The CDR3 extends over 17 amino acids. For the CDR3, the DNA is TGTGCCAGCAGGAGAGGGGACCTAGCGGGGCGCACAGATACGCAGTATTTT. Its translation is CASRRGDLAGRTDTQYF.

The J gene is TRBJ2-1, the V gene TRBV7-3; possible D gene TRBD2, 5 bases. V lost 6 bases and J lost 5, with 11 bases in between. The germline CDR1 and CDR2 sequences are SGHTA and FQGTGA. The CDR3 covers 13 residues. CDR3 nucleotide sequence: TGTGCCAGCAGAGAGGACTCAAACAATGAGCAGTTCTTC. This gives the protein CASREDSNNEQFF.

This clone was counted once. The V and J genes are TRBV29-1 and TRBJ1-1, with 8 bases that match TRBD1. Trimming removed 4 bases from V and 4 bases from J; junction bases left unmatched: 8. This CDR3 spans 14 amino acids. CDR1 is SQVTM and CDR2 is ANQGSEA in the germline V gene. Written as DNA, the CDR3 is TGCAGCGTTGTTCCCCAGGGGGCGGTCACTGAAGCTTTCTTT. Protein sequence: CSVVPQGAVTEAFF. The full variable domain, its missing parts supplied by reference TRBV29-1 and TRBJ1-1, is SAVISQKPSRDICQRGTSLTIQCQVDSQVTMMFWYRQQPGQSLTLIATANQGSEATYESGFVIDKFPISRPNLTFSTLTVSNMSPEDSSIYLCSVVPQGAVTEAFFGQGTRLTVV.

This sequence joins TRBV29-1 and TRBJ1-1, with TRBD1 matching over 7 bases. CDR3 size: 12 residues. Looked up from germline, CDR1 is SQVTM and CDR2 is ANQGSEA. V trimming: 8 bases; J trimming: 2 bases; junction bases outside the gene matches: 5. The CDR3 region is CSYRQGNTEAFF. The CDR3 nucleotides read TGCAGCTACCGACAGGGAAACACTGAAGCTTTCTTT.

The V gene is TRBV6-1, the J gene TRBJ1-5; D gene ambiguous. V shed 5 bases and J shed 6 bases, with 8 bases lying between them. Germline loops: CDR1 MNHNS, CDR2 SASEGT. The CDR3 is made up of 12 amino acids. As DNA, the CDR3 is TGTGCCAGCAGTAGAGGTGGTCAGCCCCAGCATTTT. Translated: CASSRGGQPQHF.

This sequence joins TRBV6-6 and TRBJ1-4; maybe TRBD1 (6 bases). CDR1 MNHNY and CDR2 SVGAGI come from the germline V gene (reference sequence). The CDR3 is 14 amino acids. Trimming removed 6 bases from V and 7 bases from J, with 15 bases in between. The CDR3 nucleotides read TGTGCCAGCAGCCGGGGGGGGGCGGTTGAAAAACTGTTTTTT. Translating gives CASSRGGAVEKLFF.

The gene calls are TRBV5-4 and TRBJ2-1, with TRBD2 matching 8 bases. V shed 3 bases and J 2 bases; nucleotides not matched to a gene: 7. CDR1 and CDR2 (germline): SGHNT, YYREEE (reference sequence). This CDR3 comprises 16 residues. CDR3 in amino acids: CASSSAGGRTYNEQFF. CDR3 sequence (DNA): TGTGCCAGCAGCTCCGCGGGGGGACGGACCTACAATGAGCAGTTCTTC.

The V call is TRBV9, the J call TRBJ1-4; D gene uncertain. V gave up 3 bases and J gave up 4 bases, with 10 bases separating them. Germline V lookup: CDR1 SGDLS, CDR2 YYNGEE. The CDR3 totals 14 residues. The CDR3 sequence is CASSAGTGNEKLFF. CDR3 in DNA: TGTGCCAGCAGCGCTGGTACGGGTAATGAAAAACTGTTTTTT.

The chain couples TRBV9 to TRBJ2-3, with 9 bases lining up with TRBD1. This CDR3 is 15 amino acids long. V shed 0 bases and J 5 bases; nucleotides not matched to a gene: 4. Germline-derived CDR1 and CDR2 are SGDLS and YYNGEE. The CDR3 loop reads CASSVVGTGLDTQYF. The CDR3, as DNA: TGTGCCAGCAGCGTAGTAGGGACAGGGCTAGATACGCAGTATTTT.

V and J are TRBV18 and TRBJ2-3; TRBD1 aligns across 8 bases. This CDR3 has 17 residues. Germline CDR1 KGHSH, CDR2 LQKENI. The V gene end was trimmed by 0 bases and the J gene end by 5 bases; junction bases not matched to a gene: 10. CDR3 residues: CASSPPSGQGAKDTQYF. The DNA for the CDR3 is TGTGCCAGCTCACCACCGTCGGGGCAGGGGGCTAAAGATACGCAGTATTTT.

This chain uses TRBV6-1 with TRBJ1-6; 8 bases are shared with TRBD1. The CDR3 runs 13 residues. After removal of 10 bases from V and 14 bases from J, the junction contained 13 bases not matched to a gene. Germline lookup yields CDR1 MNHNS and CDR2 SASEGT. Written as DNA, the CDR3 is TGTGCCACCGGACAGGGAGTCGGGAGAGCCCTCCACTTT. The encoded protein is CATGQGVGRALHF.

This CDR3 is CASSYTDREEKLFF. The CDR3 DNA sequence: TGTGCCAGCAGTTACACCGACAGGGAGGAAAAACTGTTTTTT. The chain uses TRBV6-5 and TRBJ1-4; 7 bases line up with TRBD1. The germline V gene encodes CDR1 MNHEY and CDR2 SVGAGI. This CDR3 region has 14 residues. J lost 8 bases, V lost 2 bases, and 5 bases had no gene match.

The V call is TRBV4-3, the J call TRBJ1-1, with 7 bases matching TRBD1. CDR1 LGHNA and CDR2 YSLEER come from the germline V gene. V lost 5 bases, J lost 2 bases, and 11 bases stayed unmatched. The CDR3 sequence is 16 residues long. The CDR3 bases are TGCGCCAGCAGCGCTGGACAGGAGGGTCCAAACACTGAAGCTTTCTTT. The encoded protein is CASSAGQEGPNTEAFF.

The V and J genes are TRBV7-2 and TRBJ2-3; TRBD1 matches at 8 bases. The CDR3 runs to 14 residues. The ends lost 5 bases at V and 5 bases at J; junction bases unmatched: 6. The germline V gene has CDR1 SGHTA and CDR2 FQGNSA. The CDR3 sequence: CASSRDRNGDTQYF. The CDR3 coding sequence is TGTGCCAGCAGCCGGGACAGGAACGGAGATACGCAGTATTTT.

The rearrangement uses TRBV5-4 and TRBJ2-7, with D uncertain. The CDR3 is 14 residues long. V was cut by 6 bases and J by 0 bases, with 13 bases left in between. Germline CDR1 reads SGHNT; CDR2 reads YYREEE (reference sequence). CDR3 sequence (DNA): TGTGCCAGCACCTTTGAAGCGAGCTCCTACGAGCAGTACTTC. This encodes CASTFEASSYEQYF.

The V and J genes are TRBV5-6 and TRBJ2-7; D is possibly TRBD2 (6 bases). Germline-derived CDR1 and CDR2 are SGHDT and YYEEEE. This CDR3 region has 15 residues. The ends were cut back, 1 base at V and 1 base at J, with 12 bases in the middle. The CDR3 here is CASSLWGLISYEQYF. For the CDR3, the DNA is TGTGCCAGCAGCTTGTGGGGACTTATATCCTACGAGCAGTACTTC.